This T cell receptor beta chain was found in a study of T cell repertoires in cytomegalovirus infection. TCRdb reanalysed the reads using MiXCR and keeps one entry per CDR3 protein. Seen here are about 150,000 distinct CDR3 sequences, about a quarter observed once, and the top ten hold over 9.5%. V shed 3 bases and J shed 0 bases, with 9 bases lying between them. CDR3 length equals 16 residues. Germline CDR1 is KGHSH and CDR2 is LQKENI. The clonotype originates from a human donor in good health (CMV status not recorded). Some clones in this sample may be carry-over from other donors' samples. V usage is TRBV18 and J usage is TRBJ2-6; a weak D match, TRBD1 (5 bases). The sequenced material came from PBMCs. CDR3 nucleotides: TGTGCCAGCTCACCCCAGGGTAACTCTGGGGCCAACGTCCTGACTTTC. Residues: CASSPQGNSGANVLTF.